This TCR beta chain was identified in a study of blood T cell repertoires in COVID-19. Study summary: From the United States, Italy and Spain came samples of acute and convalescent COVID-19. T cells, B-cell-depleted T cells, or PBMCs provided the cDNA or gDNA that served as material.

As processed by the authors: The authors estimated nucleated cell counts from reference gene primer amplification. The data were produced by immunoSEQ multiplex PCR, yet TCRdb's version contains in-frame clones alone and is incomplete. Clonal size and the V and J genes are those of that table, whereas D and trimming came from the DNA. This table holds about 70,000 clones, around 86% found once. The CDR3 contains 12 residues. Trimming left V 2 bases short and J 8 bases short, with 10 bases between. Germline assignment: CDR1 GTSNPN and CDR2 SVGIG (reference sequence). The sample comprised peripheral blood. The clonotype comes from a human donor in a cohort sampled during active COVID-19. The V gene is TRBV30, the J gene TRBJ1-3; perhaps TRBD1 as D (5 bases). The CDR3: CAWSRGADTIYF. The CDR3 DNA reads TGTGCCTGGAGTAGGGGCGCGGACACCATATATTTT.